Listed here are 11 T cell receptor beta chains from one sample, sequenced in a study of cytomegalovirus exposure and HLA in healthy donors. 13 Jbeta primers and 60 Vbeta primers were used for the PCR. Only in-frame clones appear in the TCRdb table, and some are missing; sequencing was by immunoSEQ multiplex PCR. The sample lists 99,000 or so clones, around 83% occurring once. Sequencing was performed on PBMCs. The receptors derive from a female donor in good health and CMV-seropositive.

The chain uses TRBV11-3 and TRBJ2-3; D possibly corresponds to TRBD2 (5 bases). Germline assignment: CDR1 SGHNT and CDR2 YENEEA. The CDR3 runs to 16 residues. V lost 0 bases to trimming and J lost 0 bases, with 10 bases between them. The CDR3 spells CASSLDGGFSTDTQYF. DNA of the CDR3: TGTGCCAGCAGCTTAGATGGCGGGTTTAGCACAGATACGCAGTATTTT.

V usage is TRBV7-9 and J usage is TRBJ2-1; a weak D match, TRBD2 (5 bases). This CDR3 is 12 amino acids long. Germline loops: CDR1 SEHNR, CDR2 FQNEAQ (reference sequence). Trimming pared 5 bases from V and 8 bases from J, leaving 10 bases between. CDR3 coding DNA: TGTGCCAGCAGCCCCGGGGTCCATGAGCAGTTCTTC. It is translated as CASSPGVHEQFF.

This clone was seen once. This sequence joins TRBV5-1 and TRBJ1-2, with D perhaps TRBD1 (6 bases). This CDR3 has 15 residues. V lost 4 bases to trimming and J lost 2 bases, with 15 bases between them. The V gene's germline CDR1 is SGHRS and CDR2 YFSETQ. The CDR3 bases are TGCGCCAGCAGCAGGCCCGGACAGCTAAACTATGGCTACACCTTC. This sequence encodes CASSRPGQLNYGYTF.

This chain joins TRBV7-3 and TRBJ2-4; 7 bases fit TRBD1. The length of the CDR3 is 11 residues. Germline V gene data show CDR1 as SGHTA and CDR2 as FQGTGA. J lost 15 bases, V lost 5 bases, and 7 bases had no gene match. The DNA of the CDR3 is TGTGCCAGCAGCCAAGGACAGGATTTGTACTTC. It translates to CASSQGQDLYF.

The genes are TRBV7-9 and TRBJ2-7; 7 bases fit TRBD2. With V trimmed by 5 bases and J by 5 bases, 3 bases remained unmatched. Germline V gives CDR1 SEHNR, CDR2 FQNEAQ (reference sequence). The CDR3 spans 12 residues. The CDR3, as DNA: TGTGCCAGCAGCCTCGGGACTAACGAGCAGTACTTC. Its translation is CASSLGTNEQYF.

As DNA, the CDR3 is TGTGCCAGCAGTGAAGGGAGGACGTACTATGGCTACACCTTC. Amino acid sequence: CASSEGRTYYGYTF. The V call is TRBV2, the J call TRBJ1-2, with D hard to call. Germline assignment: CDR1 SNHLY and CDR2 FYNNEI. This CDR3 is built from 14 residues. V was clipped by 1 base and J by 3 bases, with 9 bases between them.

This clone was counted only a few times. The CDR3 DNA sequence: TGTGCCAGCAGTGAGCTACAGGGGGCCGGGGAGCTGTTTTTT. The encoded protein is CASSELQGAGELFF. The chain links TRBV6-1 to TRBJ2-2, with 8 bases that match TRBD1. Germline lookup yields CDR1 MNHNS and CDR2 SASEGT. CDR3 size: 14 residues. After removal of 3 bases from V and 6 bases from J, the junction contained 3 bases not matched to a gene.

The V call is TRBV4-1, the J call TRBJ1-4, with TRBD1 matching 11 bases. The CDR3 has 16 residues. CDR1 is MGHRA, CDR2 YSYEKL, per germline. Losses at the gene ends were 0 bases for V and 7 bases for J; bases not matched to a gene: 4. The CDR3 DNA is TGCGCCAGCAGCCAAGATGGGGACAGGGGGAGTGAAAAACTGTTTTTT. It yields the protein CASSQDGDRGSEKLFF.

As concerns this clone: Its ends do not fully match the called genes, so a read error is possible. The chain couples TRBV4-2 to TRBJ2-7; possibly TRBD2 for D (5 bases). The germline V gene encodes CDR1 LGHNA and CDR2 YNFKEQ. The CDR3 extends over 15 amino acids. In nucleotides, the CDR3 is TGTGCCAGCAGCCAACTTAATAGCGACTCCTACGGGCAGTACTTC. Its protein is CASSQLNSDSYGQYF.

The chain is built from TRBV5-6 and TRBJ2-7, with 10 bases fitting TRBD1. The CDR3 extends over 18 amino acids. The V and J ends lost 3 bases and 3 bases, in that order; junction bases with no gene match: 15. Germline V gene sequence: CDR1 SGHDT, CDR2 YYEEEE. This CDR3 is CASSSRDRGRERGYEQYF. In DNA, the CDR3 is TGTGCCAGCAGCTCCCGGGACAGGGGACGGGAGAGGGGCTACGAGCAGTACTTC.

A few counts support this clone. CDR3 nucleotide sequence: TGTGCCAGCAGCGAGGGCGGAGGGGCGGATAGCAATCAGCCCCAGCATTTT. This encodes CASSEGGGADSNQPQHF. V and J are TRBV9 and TRBJ1-5; a possible D gene is TRBD1 (5 bases). This CDR3 is 17 amino acids long. Trimming shortened V by 3 bases and J by 0 bases, and 16 bases separated the two germline ends. The germline gives CDR1 SGDLS, CDR2 YYNGEE.